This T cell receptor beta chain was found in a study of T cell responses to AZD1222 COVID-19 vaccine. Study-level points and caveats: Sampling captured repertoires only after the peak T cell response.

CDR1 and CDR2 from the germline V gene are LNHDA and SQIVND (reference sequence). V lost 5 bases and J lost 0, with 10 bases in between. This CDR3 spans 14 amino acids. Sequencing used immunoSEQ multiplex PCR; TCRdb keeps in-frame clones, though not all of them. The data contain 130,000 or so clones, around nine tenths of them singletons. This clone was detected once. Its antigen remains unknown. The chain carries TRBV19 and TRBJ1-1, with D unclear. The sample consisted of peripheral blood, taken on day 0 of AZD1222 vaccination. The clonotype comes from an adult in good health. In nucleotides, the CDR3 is TGTGCCAGTAGTCTACCGAAAATGAACACTGAAGCTTTCTTT. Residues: CASSLPKMNTEAFF.